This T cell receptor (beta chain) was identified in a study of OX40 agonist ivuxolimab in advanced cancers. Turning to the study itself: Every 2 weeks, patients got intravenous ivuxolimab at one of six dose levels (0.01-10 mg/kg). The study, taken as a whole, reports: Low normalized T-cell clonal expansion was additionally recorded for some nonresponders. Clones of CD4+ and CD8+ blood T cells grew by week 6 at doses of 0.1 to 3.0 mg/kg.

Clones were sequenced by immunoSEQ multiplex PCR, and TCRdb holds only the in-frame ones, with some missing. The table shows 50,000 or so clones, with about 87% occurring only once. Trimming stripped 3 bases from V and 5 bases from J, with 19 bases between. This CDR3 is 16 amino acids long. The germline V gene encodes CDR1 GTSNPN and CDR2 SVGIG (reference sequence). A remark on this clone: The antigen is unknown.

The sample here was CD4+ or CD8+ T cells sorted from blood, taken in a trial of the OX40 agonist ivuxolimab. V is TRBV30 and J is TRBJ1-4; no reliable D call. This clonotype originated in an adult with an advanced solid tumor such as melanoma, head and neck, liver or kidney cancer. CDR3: CAWRPGGGGENEKLFF. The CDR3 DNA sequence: TGTGCCTGGAGGCCCGGTGGAGGCGGGGAGAATGAAAAACTGTTTTTT.